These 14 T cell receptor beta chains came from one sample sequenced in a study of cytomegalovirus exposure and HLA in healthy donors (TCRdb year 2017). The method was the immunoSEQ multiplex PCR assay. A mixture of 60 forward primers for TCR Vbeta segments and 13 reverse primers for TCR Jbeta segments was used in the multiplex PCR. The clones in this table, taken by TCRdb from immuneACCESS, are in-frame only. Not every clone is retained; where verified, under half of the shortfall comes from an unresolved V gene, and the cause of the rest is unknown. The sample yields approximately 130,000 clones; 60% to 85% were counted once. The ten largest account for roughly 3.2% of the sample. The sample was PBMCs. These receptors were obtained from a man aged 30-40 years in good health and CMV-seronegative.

The CDR3 sequence is CASSLNQGIQGDTQYF. CDR3 DNA: TGTGCCAGCAGCTTAAATCAGGGTATTCAAGGGGATACGCAGTATTTT. The rearrangement uses TRBV7-3 and TRBJ2-3; tentative D call: TRBD1 (5 bases). V was pared by 1 base and J by 6 bases, with 17 bases between. This CDR3 has 16 residues. CDR1 SGHTA and CDR2 FQGTGA come from the germline V gene.

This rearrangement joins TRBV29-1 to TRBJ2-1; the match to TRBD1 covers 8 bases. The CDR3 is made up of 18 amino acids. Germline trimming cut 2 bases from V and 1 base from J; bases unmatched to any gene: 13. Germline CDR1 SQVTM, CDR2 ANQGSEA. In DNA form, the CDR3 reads TGCAGCGTTGAAAGCACCTATCGGGACAGGAGATCCTACAATGAGCAGTTCTTC. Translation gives CSVESTYRDRRSYNEQFF.

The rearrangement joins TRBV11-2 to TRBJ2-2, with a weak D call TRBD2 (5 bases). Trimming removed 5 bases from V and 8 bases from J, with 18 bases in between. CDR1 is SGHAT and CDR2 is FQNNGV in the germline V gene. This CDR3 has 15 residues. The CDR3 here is CASSLFIAQGGELFF. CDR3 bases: TGTGCCAGCAGCCTTTTTATAGCGCAAGGGGGGGAGCTGTTTTTT.

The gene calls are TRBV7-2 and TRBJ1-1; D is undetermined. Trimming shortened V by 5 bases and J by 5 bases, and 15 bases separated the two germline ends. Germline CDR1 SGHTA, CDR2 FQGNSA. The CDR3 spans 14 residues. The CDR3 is CASSPLPLRTEAFF. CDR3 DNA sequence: TGTGCCAGCAGCCCGCTACCCTTGAGGACTGAAGCTTTCTTT.

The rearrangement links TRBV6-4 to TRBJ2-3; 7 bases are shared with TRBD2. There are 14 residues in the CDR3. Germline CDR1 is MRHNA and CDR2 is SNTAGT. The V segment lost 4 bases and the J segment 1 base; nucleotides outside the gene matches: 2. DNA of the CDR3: TGTGCCAGCAGTGCTAGCGGAGGCACAGATACGCAGTATTTT. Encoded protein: CASSASGGTDTQYF.

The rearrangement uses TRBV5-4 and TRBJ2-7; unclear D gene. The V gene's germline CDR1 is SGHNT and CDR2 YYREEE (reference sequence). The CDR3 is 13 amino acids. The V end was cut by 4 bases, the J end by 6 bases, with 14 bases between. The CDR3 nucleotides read TGTGCCAGCAGCCTGAGACATGTCGGCGAGCAGTACTTC. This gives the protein CASSLRHVGEQYF.

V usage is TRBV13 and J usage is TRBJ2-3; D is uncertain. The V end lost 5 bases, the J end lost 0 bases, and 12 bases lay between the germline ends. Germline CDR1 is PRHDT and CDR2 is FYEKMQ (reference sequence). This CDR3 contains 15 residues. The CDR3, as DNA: TGTGCCAGCAGCACCACTCCCGTTAGCACAGATACGCAGTATTTT. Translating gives CASSTTPVSTDTQYF.

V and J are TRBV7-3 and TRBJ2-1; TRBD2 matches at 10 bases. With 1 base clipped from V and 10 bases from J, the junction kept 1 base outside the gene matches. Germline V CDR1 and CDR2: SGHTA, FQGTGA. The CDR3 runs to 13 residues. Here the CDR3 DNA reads TGTGCCAGCAGCTTAAGTAGCGGGGGGGAGCAGTTCTTC. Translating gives CASSLSSGGEQFF.

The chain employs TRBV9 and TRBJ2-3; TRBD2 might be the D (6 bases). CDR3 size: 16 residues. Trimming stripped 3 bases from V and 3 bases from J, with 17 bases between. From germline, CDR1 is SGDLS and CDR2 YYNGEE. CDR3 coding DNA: TGTGCCAGCAGCGCCCTGTCTAGCGCCGTGACAGATACGCAGTATTTT. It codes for CASSALSSAVTDTQYF.

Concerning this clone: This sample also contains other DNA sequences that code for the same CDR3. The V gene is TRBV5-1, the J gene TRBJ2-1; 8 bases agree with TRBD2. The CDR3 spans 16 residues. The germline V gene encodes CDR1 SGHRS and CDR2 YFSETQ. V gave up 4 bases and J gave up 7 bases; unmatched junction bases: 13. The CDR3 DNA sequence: TGCGCCAGCAGCGGTTCGAGCGGGAGCGCGGGTAATGAGCAGTTCTTC. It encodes CASSGSSGSAGNEQFF.

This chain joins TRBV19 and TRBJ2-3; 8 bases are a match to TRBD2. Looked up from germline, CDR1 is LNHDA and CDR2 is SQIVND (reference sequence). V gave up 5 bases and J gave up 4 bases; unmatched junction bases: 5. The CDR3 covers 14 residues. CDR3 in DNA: TGTGCCAGTAGTGAGCGGGGGTGGGCAGATACGCAGTATTTT. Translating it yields CASSERGWADTQYF.

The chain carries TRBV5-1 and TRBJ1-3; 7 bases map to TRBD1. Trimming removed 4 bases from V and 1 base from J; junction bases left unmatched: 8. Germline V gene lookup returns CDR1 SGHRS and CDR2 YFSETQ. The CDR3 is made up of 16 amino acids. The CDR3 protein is CASSPTRGESGNTIYF. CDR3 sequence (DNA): TGCGCCAGCAGCCCCACCAGGGGGGAATCTGGAAACACCATATATTTT.

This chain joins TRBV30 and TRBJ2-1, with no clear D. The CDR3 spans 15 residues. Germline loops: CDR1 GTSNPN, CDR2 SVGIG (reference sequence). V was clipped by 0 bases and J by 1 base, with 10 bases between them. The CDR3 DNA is TGTGCCTGGAGTGTCGGGTCGCGGTCCTACAATGAGCAGTTCTTC. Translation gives CAWSVGSRSYNEQFF.

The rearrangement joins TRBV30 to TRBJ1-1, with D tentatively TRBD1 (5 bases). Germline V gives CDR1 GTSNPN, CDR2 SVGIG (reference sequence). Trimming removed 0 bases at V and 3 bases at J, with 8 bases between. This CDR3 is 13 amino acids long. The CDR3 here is CAWSVGRDTEAFF. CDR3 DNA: TGTGCCTGGAGTGTAGGCAGGGACACTGAAGCTTTCTTT.